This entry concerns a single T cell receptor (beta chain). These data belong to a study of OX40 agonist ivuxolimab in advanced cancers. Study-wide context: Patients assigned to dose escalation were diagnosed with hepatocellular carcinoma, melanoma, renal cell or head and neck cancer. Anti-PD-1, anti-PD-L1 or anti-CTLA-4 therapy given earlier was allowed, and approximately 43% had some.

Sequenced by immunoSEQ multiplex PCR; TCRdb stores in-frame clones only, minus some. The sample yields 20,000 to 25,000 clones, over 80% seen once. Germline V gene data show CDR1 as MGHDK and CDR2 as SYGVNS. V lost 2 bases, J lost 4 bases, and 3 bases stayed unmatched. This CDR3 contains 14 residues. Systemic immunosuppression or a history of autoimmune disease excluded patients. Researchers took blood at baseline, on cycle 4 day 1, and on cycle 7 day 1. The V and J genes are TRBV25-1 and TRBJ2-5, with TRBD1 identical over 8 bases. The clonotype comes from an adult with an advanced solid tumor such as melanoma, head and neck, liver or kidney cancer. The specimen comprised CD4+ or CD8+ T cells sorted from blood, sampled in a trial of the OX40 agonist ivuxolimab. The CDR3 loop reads CASSEKDRGETQYF. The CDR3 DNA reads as TGTGCCAGCAGTGAAAAAGACAGGGGAGAGACCCAGTACTTC.